Listed here are 13 T cell receptor beta chains from one sample, sequenced in a study of tumor and adjacent non-tumor tissue in lung cancer (dated by TCRdb to 2017 to 2018). The library was prepared using multiplex PCR. Sequencing used an Illumina HiSeq 2500. TCRbeta libraries were built by three rounds of nested PCR using primers (Table S4), following protocols modified from ARM-PCR. TCRdb itself trimmed the public reads at Q25 with fastp, ran MiXCR and retained productive beta chains. One record per CDR3 amino acid sequence lists the most common genes and DNA. The sample data list over 100,000 distinct CDR3 sequences, and approximately 82% of these were observed just once. 35% to 40% of the sample belongs to the ten largest clones. Bulk unsorted tissue served as the source for RNA extraction, and RNA quality was assessed using a NanoDrop ND-1000 and an Agilent 2100. The sequenced sample consisted of lung tumor tissue. These receptors were obtained from a woman aged 55-70 years with non-small cell lung cancer.

About this clonotype itself: Compared with germline, one end of the junction differs, possibly owing to a read error. The rearrangement uses TRBV5-1 and TRBJ2-2; D gene unclear. The CDR3 loop spans 13 amino acids. Looked up from germline, CDR1 is SGHRS and CDR2 is YFSETQ. This CDR3 reads CASSFENTAELFF. Here the CDR3 DNA reads TGCGCCAGCAGCTTCGAGAACACCGCGGAGTTGTTTTTT.

As concerns this clonotype: This CDR3 is missing its conserved last phenylalanine or tryptophan, likely due to a read error. The DNA is left out, because the CDR3 cannot be placed on it with certainty; the CDR3 is given as TCRdb lists it. This chain connects TRBV5-1 to TRBJ1-4. Per the germline V gene, CDR1 is SGHRS and CDR2 is YFSETQ. The length of the CDR3 is 13 amino acids, counting both ends. Here the CDR3 reads CASSLRLDEKVFV.

About this clonotype itself: Sequence at one end of the junction differs from germline and may be a read error. This chain uses TRBV20-1 with TRBJ2-7; D perhaps matches TRBD2 (6 bases). The CDR3 runs 14 residues. The germline V gene encodes CDR1 DFQATT and CDR2 SNEGSKA (reference sequence). CDR3 loop: CSARVSAGSYEQYF. The CDR3 coding sequence is TGCAGTGCTAGAGTTTCAGCGGGCTCCTATGAGCAGTACTTC.

In regard to this clonotype: A single base separates this from a much larger clone, so it may be a read error. This rearrangement joins TRBV10-2 to TRBJ1-4; no definite D call. The CDR3 length is 13 residues. Germline V gene data show CDR1 as WSHSY and CDR2 as SAAADI. In nucleotides, the CDR3 is TGCCCCAGCAGTGGATCCGCACGGGAAAAACTGTTTTTT. This sequence encodes CPSSGSAREKLFF.

As concerns this clonotype: A much more abundant neighbour one base away suggests this may be a read error. V gene TRBV4-3 combines with J gene TRBJ1-4; D possibly corresponds to TRBD1 (5 bases). Germline V gene sequence: CDR1 LGHNA, CDR2 YSLEER. The CDR3 sequence is 15 residues long. CDR3 DNA: TGCGCCAGCATCCAATGGCCCGGGGGGAACGAAAAACTGTTTTTT. It is translated as CASIQWPGGNEKLFF.

A note on this clonotype: A clone one base away is much larger, so this may be a read error. This chain joins TRBV4-3 and TRBJ2-1; D perhaps matches TRBD2 (5 bases). This CDR3 region has 16 residues. The germline CDR1 and CDR2 sequences are LGHNA and YSLEER. Trimming shortened V by 1 base and J by 8 bases, and 18 bases separated the two germline ends. DNA for the CDR3: TGCGCCAGCAGCCAAGTTACGGGGATTAAGTACTATGAGCAGTTCTTC. As protein: CASSQVTGIKYYEQFF.

Comment on this clonotype: A much larger clone lies one base from this, so it may be a read error. This chain connects TRBV6-2 or TRBV6-3 to TRBJ1-6; the D is unclear. CDR1 and CDR2 from the germline V gene are MNHEY and SVGEGT. The CDR3 runs to 13 residues. CDR3 loop: CASSYEVASLLHF. For the CDR3, the DNA is TGTGCCAGCAGTTACGAAGTCGCTTCACTCCTCCACTTT.

Points on this clonotype: One end of the junction fails to match germline, which may point to a read error. The DNA for the CDR3 is TGCGAGGGTCGGGAGGGGACTGACGCTTTCTTT. It encodes CEGREGTDAFF. The J gene is TRBJ1-1, the V gene TRBV29-1, with D tentatively TRBD1 (5 bases). This CDR3 contains 11 residues. Germline V gene lookup returns CDR1 SQVTM and CDR2 ANQGSEA.

About this clonotype itself: This clone may be a read error of a much larger clone one base away. This chain connects TRBV6-1 to TRBJ2-3; 8 positions agree with TRBD1. Germline CDR1 MNHNS, CDR2 SASEGT. The CDR3 length is 15 residues. The junction had 8 bases not matched to a gene; V was cut back by 4 bases and J by 5 bases. CDR3 sequence reads: CASSGEGQGKDTQYF. DNA for the CDR3: TGTGCCAGCAGTGGTGAAGGACAGGGCAAAGATACGCAGTATTTT.

Regarding this clonotype: Since a much larger clone is just one base distant, this may be a read error. The chain links TRBV6-6 to TRBJ1-6; 7 positions agree with TRBD1. Per the germline V gene, CDR1 is MNHNY and CDR2 is SVGAGI (reference sequence). CDR3 length: 15 residues. The CDR3 bases are TGTGCCAGCAGTGGAACAGGGGAGGGCGGTTCACACCTCCACTTT. Translating gives CASSGTGEGGSHLHF.

With regard to this clonotype: The conserved closing phenylalanine or tryptophan is absent in this CDR3, likely reflecting a read error. The genes are TRBV5-1 and TRBJ2-1, with TRBD1 as a possible D gene (6 bases). The ends were cut back, 4 bases at V and 7 bases at J, with 15 bases in the middle. Germline CDR1 and CDR2: SGHRS and YFSETQ. This CDR3 has 14 residues. The CDR3 spells CASSTGGQQNEQFL. CDR3 coding DNA: TGCGCCAGCAGCACTGGGGGCCAGCAGAATGAGCAGTTCTTA.

This clonotype appeared a single time. Because the CDR3 is missing its conserved closing phenylalanine or tryptophan, this is likely a read error. The rearrangement uses TRBV6-1 and TRBJ1-2; tentative D call: TRBD1 (6 bases). The CDR3 length is 14 residues. Germline V gene sequence: CDR1 MNHNS, CDR2 SASEGT. CDR3 nucleotides: TGTGCCAACAGTGAAGTCAACAGGGACTATGGCTACACCTCC. This translates into CANSEVNRDYGYTS.

Details on this clonotype: The junction does not match germline at one end; this may be a read error. The chain links TRBV6-6 to TRBJ2-7; 7 bases fit TRBD2. The CDR3 has 15 residues. Germline V gene lookup returns CDR1 MNHNY and CDR2 SVGAGI (reference sequence). The CDR3 sequence: CASNYGTSVSYEQYF. CDR3 nucleotide sequence: TGTGCCAGCAATTACGGAACTAGCGTTTCCTACGAGCAATACTTC.